This TCR beta chain was found in a study of Graves' ophthalmopathy and Graves' hyperthyroidism. There are a few counts of this clonotype. Its antigen is unidentified. The germline V gene encodes CDR1 MNHEY and CDR2 SMNVEV (reference sequence). Trimming pared 9 bases from V and 11 bases from J, leaving 16 bases between. The CDR3 has 11 residues. Study-level results: With a specificity of around 72% and a sensitivity of 60% to 71%, the model predicted ophthalmopathy progression.

Amplified material comprised TCR beta CDR3 regions derived from RNA transcripts. HTBI-primed RT-PCR formed the first round, and a multiplex PCR formed the second. TCRdb independently ran MiXCR on the multiplex PCR reads; one entry per CDR3 protein. The sample records over a million distinct CDR3 sequences, roughly 35% being singletons. This rearrangement joins TRBV27 to TRBJ2-5, with D uncertain. The sequenced sample was peripheral blood or thyroid tissue (not recorded which). This sequence was found in an adult man with Graves' hyperthyroidism. CDR3 sequence (DNA): TGTGCCAGTGGTGTAGTGGCGACTCAGTACTTC. Encoded protein: CASGVVATQYF.